The 17 T cell receptor beta chains below were found in one sample sequenced in a study of blood T cell repertoires in COVID-19. Clones were read by immunoSEQ multiplex PCR, and TCRdb kept only the in-frame ones, dropping some. The repertoire holds 250,000 to 300,000 clones, 70% to 90% seen once, with roughly 13% in the top ten. The source material was peripheral blood. These receptors were obtained from a woman aged 70-85 years with COVID-19, enrolled during active disease.

The V and J genes are TRBV6-5 and TRBJ1-4; a weak D match, TRBD1 (6 bases). V lost 5 bases and J 3 bases, leaving 13 bases between the germline ends. Per germline, CDR1 MNHEY and CDR2 SVGAGI. CDR3 length equals 15 residues. The CDR3 protein is CASSPDRAANEKLFF. As DNA, the CDR3 is TGTGCCAGCAGTCCGGACAGAGCAGCTAATGAAAAACTGTTTTTT.

This chain connects TRBV24-1 to TRBJ1-2; 8 bases align to TRBD1. Germline-derived CDR1 and CDR2 are KGHDR and SFDVKD. With 3 bases clipped from V and 7 bases from J, the junction kept 9 bases outside the gene matches. This CDR3 has 15 residues. The CDR3 DNA sequence: TGTGCCACCAGTGATCCCGGGACAGGAGAAGGTGGCTACACCTTC. Encoded protein: CATSDPGTGEGGYTF.

The V and J genes are TRBV19 and TRBJ1-1; D is ambiguous. This CDR3 region has 16 residues. V was clipped by 0 bases and J by 0 bases, with 11 bases between them. Germline V gene lookup returns CDR1 LNHDA and CDR2 SQIVND (reference sequence). The CDR3 loop is CASSIEGGKVNTEAFF. Here the CDR3 DNA reads TGTGCCAGTAGTATAGAGGGCGGGAAGGTGAACACTGAAGCTTTCTTT.

The rearrangement uses TRBV10-3 and TRBJ2-7, with 7 bases aligning to TRBD1. Germline-derived CDR1 and CDR2 are ENHRY and SYGVKD. The V and J ends lost 3 bases and 3 bases, in that order; junction bases with no gene match: 8. This CDR3 spans 15 amino acids. The CDR3 coding sequence is TGTGCCATCAGTGATAGGGACAGAACGGACTACGAGCAGTACTTC. Its translation: CAISDRDRTDYEQYF.

In DNA form, the CDR3 reads TGTGCCAGTAGTTTCGGAGGGGGGGGCAATCCCTACGAGCAGTACTTC. The encoded protein is CASSFGGGGNPYEQYF. This chain links TRBV19 with TRBJ2-7; D possibly corresponds to TRBD2 (7 bases). The germline CDR1 and CDR2 sequences are LNHDA and SQIVND (reference sequence). V lost 5 bases to trimming and J lost 2 bases, with 19 bases between them. The CDR3 loop spans 16 amino acids.

This sequence joins TRBV12-5 and TRBJ1-2; 8 nucleotides agree with TRBD1. CDR3 length equals 13 residues. CDR1 and CDR2 (germline): LGHNT, FRNRAP. V lost 0 bases to trimming and J lost 8 bases; unmatched junction nucleotides: 2. The chain's CDR3 is CASGLVPGGGYTF. In DNA form, the CDR3 reads TGTGCTAGTGGTTTGGTACCAGGGGGCGGCTACACCTTC.

The chain uses TRBV28 and TRBJ1-6; D is perhaps TRBD1 (5 bases). CDR3 size: 16 residues. Trimming took 1 base from V and 6 from J, leaving 13 bases between them. Germline V gene data show CDR1 as MDHEN and CDR2 as SYDVKM. The CDR3 DNA sequence: TGTGCCAGCAGTTTATTAACAGGCTTATCTAATTCACCCCTCCACTTT. This encodes CASSLLTGLSNSPLHF.

The chain recombines TRBV24-1 with TRBJ1-5; tentative D call: TRBD1 (6 bases). V dropped 8 bases and J dropped 2 bases, with 9 bases sitting between them. The CDR3 totals 13 residues. Germline CDR1 is KGHDR and CDR2 is SFDVKD. DNA of the CDR3: TGTGCCACCAACAGGGACGGCAATCAGCCCCAGCATTTT. Translation gives CATNRDGNQPQHF.

In this sample, this clone turned up a few times. Other DNA sequences of this sample code for an identical CDR3. The rearrangement links TRBV3-1 (or the pseudogene TRBV3-2) to TRBJ1-3; unclear D gene. Germline loops: CDR1 LGHDT, CDR2 YNNKEL (reference sequence). With 4 bases removed from V and 0 bases from J, the gap between germline ends came to 7 bases. The CDR3 contains 14 residues. CDR3 DNA sequence: TGTGCCAGCAGCCCCGGGAGCTCTGGAAACACCATATATTTT. It codes for CASSPGSSGNTIYF.

This clone was seen just once. V usage is TRBV12-3 or TRBV12-4 and J usage is TRBJ2-5, with a possible D match to TRBD1 (6 bases). The CDR3 runs 13 residues. Trimming cost V 4 bases and J 4 bases, with 10 bases left between them. The DNA of the CDR3 is TGTGCCAGCAGTTCTGGACAGAGAGAGACCCAGTACTTC. Translating gives CASSSGQRETQYF.

The chain carries TRBV12-5 and TRBJ2-2, with D unresolved. This CDR3 spans 12 amino acids. V dropped 2 bases and J dropped 6 bases, with 4 bases sitting between them. Germline lookup yields CDR1 LGHNT and CDR2 FRNRAP. The DNA of the CDR3 is TGTGCTAGTGGTTTGTCGGCCGGGGAGCTGTTTTTT. This gives the protein CASGLSAGELFF.

V gene TRBV5-1 combines with J gene TRBJ1-6; 7 nucleotides agree with TRBD1. CDR1 and CDR2 from the germline V gene are SGHRS and YFSETQ. This CDR3 region has 15 residues. V lost 0 bases and J lost 10; bases outside the gene matches: 7. The CDR3: CASSLAQTGRSPLHF. CDR3 DNA sequence: TGCGCCAGCAGCTTGGCCCAGACAGGGAGATCACCCCTCCACTTT. The full variable domain, its missing parts supplied by reference TRBV5-1 and TRBJ1-6, is KAGVTQTPRYLIKTRGQQVTLSCSPISGHRSVSWYQQTPGQGLQFLFEYFSETQRNKGNFPGRFSGRQFSNSRSEMNVSTLELGDSALYLCASSLAQTGRSPLHFGNGTRLTVT.

V gene TRBV7-8 combines with J gene TRBJ1-1, with 12 bases fitting TRBD1. The CDR3 contains 18 residues. Germline CDR1 reads SGHVS; CDR2 reads FQNEAQ. Trimming cost V 5 bases and J 4 bases; bases outside gene matches: 14. CDR3 amino acids: CASSPEGQGAFSTTEAFF. The CDR3 nucleotides are TGTGCCAGCAGCCCAGAGGGACAGGGGGCCTTTTCGACCACTGAAGCTTTCTTT.

CDR3 DNA sequence: TGTGCCAGCAGACCTAACCGGGACAGTAGGTATGGCTACACCTTC. As protein: CASRPNRDSRYGYTF. The V and J genes are TRBV27 and TRBJ1-2; TRBD1 matches 7 bases. In germline, CDR1 is MNHEY, CDR2 SMNVEV (reference sequence). V gave up 6 bases and J gave up 5 bases; unmatched junction bases: 12. The CDR3 consists of 15 residues.

The DNA of the CDR3 is TGCGCCAGCAGGGCAGGGGGCCGGGTCACTGAAGCTTTCTTT. It is translated as CASRAGGRVTEAFF. The chain is built from TRBV5-1 and TRBJ1-1, with TRBD1 identical over 8 bases. Per germline, CDR1 SGHRS and CDR2 YFSETQ. Trimming at V came to 5 bases and at J to 4 bases, leaving 7 bases not matched to a gene. The CDR3 runs to 14 residues.

Points on this clone: The same CDR3 is also encoded by other DNA sequences in this sample. This chain uses TRBV7-2 with TRBJ2-3, with TRBD2 matching over 15 bases. The CDR3 is 16 residues long. After removal of 5 bases from V and 3 bases from J, the junction contained 3 bases not matched to a gene. In germline, CDR1 is SGHTA, CDR2 FQGNSA. The CDR3 region has the DNA TGTGCCAGCAGCCTGGGACTAGCGGGGGGAACAGATACGCAGTATTTT. Its protein product is CASSLGLAGGTDTQYF.

The V call is TRBV15, the J call TRBJ2-2; 8 bases align to TRBD1. Germline-derived CDR1 and CDR2 are LNHNV and YYDKDF (reference sequence). The CDR3 loop spans 16 amino acids. V trimming: 5 bases; J trimming: 0 bases; junction bases outside the gene matches: 5. The CDR3 here is CATSDVGQANTGELFF. CDR3 DNA sequence: TGTGCCACCAGCGACGTGGGACAGGCGAACACCGGGGAGCTGTTTTTT.